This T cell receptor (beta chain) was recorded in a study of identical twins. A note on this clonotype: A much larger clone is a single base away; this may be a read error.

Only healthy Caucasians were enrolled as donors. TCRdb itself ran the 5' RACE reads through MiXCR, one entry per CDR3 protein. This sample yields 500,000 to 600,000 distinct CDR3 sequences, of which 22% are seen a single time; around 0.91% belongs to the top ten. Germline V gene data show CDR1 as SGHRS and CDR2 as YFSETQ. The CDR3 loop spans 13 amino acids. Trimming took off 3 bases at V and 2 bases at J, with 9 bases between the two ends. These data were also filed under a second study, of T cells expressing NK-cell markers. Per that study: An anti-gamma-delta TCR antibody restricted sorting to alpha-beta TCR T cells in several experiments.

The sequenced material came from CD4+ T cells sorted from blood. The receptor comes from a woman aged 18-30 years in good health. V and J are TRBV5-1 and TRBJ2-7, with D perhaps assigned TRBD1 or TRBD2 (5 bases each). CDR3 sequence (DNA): TGCGCCAGCAGCTGGGACGGAACCTACGAGCAGTACTTC. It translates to CASSWDGTYEQYF.